Below, 28 T cell receptor beta chains from the same sample are listed, as sequenced in a study of blood T cell repertoires in COVID-19. Only in-frame clones appear in the TCRdb table, and some are missing; sequencing was by immunoSEQ multiplex PCR. This repertoire shows about 190,000 clones, around nine tenths found once; its top ten account for around 1.1%. The specimen was peripheral blood. The receptor source for this set is a man younger than 40 with acute or convalescent COVID-19.

The J gene is TRBJ1-4, the V gene TRBV28, with D tentatively TRBD1 (5 bases). V lost 6 bases and J 7 bases, leaving 21 bases between the germline ends. The germline CDR1 and CDR2 sequences are MDHEN and SYDVKM. The CDR3 consists of 16 residues. The CDR3 bases are TGTGCCAGCAGCAATGGCGGGGCCATCAAGGGTGAAAAACTGTTTTTT. Translating it yields CASSNGGAIKGEKLFF.

The chain has TRBV11-2 and TRBJ2-7; no definite D call. V was pared by 4 bases and J by 7 bases, with 14 bases between. The CDR3 extends over 13 amino acids. Germline V gives CDR1 SGHAT, CDR2 FQNNGV. The CDR3 bases are TGTGCCAGCAGCTCCAATCGACAAGGAGAGCAGTACTTC. Its protein product is CASSSNRQGEQYF. Using reference TRBV11-2 and TRBJ2-7 for the parts outside the CDR3, the full variable domain is EAGVAQSPRYKIIEKRQSVAFWCNPISGHATLYWYQQILGQGPKLLIQFQNNGVVDDSQLPKDRFSAERLKGVDSTLKIQPAKLEDSAVYLCASSSNRQGEQYFGPGTRLTVT.

The chain joins TRBV30 to TRBJ1-2; D is undetermined. V was cut by 4 bases and J by 8 bases, with 17 bases left in between. This CDR3 has 13 residues. Germline values: CDR1 GTSNPN, CDR2 SVGIG (reference sequence). CDR3 residues: CAWNTVTSQGYTF. In DNA, the CDR3 is TGTGCCTGGAACACTGTAACTAGTCAGGGCTACACCTTC.

V usage is TRBV5-1 and J usage is TRBJ2-7; a weak D match, TRBD1 (6 bases). Trimming stripped 0 bases from V and 1 base from J, with 14 bases between. CDR1 and CDR2 from the germline V gene are SGHRS and YFSETQ. This CDR3 is 16 amino acids long. The CDR3 DNA sequence: TGCGCCAGCAGCTTGGGTTGGGGAGACAGGTCCTACGAGCAGTACTTC. It is translated as CASSLGWGDRSYEQYF.

This chain joins TRBV5-1 and TRBJ1-2; no clear D gene. Germline CDR1 is SGHRS and CDR2 is YFSETQ. The CDR3 covers 14 residues. Trimming cost V 0 bases and J 0 bases, with 6 bases left between them. CDR3 amino acids: CASSLDGTNYGYTF. The CDR3 DNA reads as TGCGCCAGCAGCTTGGACGGGACTAACTATGGCTACACCTTC.

CDR3 nucleotide sequence: TGTGCCAGTAGCCGTCCCGGGGATACGCAGTATTTT. This gives the protein CASSRPGDTQYF. The chain recombines TRBV19 with TRBJ2-3, with D unclear. Germline lookup yields CDR1 LNHDA and CDR2 SQIVND (reference sequence). Trimming removed 6 bases at V and 6 bases at J, with 10 bases between. The CDR3 is 12 amino acids. The full variable domain, completed using reference TRBV19 and TRBJ2-3, is DGGITQSPKYLFRKEGQNVTLSCEQNLNHDAMYWYRQDPGQGLRLIYYSQIVNDFQKGDIAEGYSVSREKKESFPLTVTSAQKNPTAFYLCASSRPGDTQYFGPGTRLTVL.

The CDR3 reads CASSPQTGDYGYTF. CDR3 DNA sequence: TGTGCCAGCAGCCCCCAAACAGGGGATTATGGCTACACCTTC. The chain links TRBV9 to TRBJ1-2; 7 bases are a match to TRBD1. CDR1 and CDR2 (germline): SGDLS, YYNGEE. The V gene end was trimmed by 4 bases and the J gene end by 5 bases; junction bases not matched to a gene: 8. This CDR3 contains 14 residues.

This sequence joins TRBV30 and TRBJ2-3, with unresolved D. The CDR3 loop spans 13 amino acids. Germline V CDR1 and CDR2: GTSNPN, SVGIG (reference sequence). V lost 0 bases, J lost 2 bases, and 6 bases lay in between. The CDR3 DNA reads TGTGCCTGGAGTGTAGAACTCACAGATACGCAGTATTTT. Translation gives CAWSVELTDTQYF.

The chain combines TRBV18 with TRBJ2-7; 7 nucleotides line up with TRBD1. V shed 0 bases, J shed 6 bases, and the junction held 8 bases outside the gene matches. The CDR3 length is 15 residues. The germline V gene has CDR1 KGHSH and CDR2 LQKENI. The CDR3 sequence: CASSPPTLQGVEQYF. The CDR3 DNA reads as TGTGCCAGCTCACCACCTACTCTGCAGGGGGTCGAGCAGTACTTC.

This chain links TRBV19 with TRBJ2-7, with 9 bases matching TRBD2. Per germline, CDR1 LNHDA and CDR2 SQIVND (reference sequence). Losses at the gene ends were 6 bases for V and 2 bases for J; bases not matched to a gene: 2. This CDR3 is built from 13 residues. DNA for the CDR3: TGTGCCAGTAGGACTAGCGGAACCTACGAGCAGTACTTC. Amino acids: CASRTSGTYEQYF. The variable domain in full, completed from reference TRBV19 and TRBJ2-7, reads DGGITQSPKYLFRKEGQNVTLSCEQNLNHDAMYWYRQDPGQGLRLIYYSQIVNDFQKGDIAEGYSVSREKKESFPLTVTSAQKNPTAFYLCASRTSGTYEQYFGPGTRLTVT.

This clone was seen more than once but under ten times. CDR3 bases: TGTGCCAGCAGATATCGGGACACTAGCAATCAGCCCCAGCATTTT. Its protein is CASRYRDTSNQPQHF. The chain combines TRBV2 with TRBJ1-5; tentatively, D is TRBD1 (6 bases). The CDR3 length is 15 residues. Germline values: CDR1 SNHLY, CDR2 FYNNEI. Trimming pared 6 bases from V and 0 bases from J, leaving 12 bases between.

The chain employs TRBV19 and TRBJ1-2, with 9 bases identical to TRBD1. The CDR3 totals 15 residues. Germline CDR1 LNHDA, CDR2 SQIVND (reference sequence). With V trimmed by 6 bases and J by 7 bases, 12 bases remained unmatched. This chain's CDR3 is CASRLPGQGRSGYTF. The CDR3 nucleotides are TGTGCCAGTAGGTTACCGGGACAGGGCAGGTCTGGCTACACCTTC.

The chain employs TRBV5-6 and TRBJ1-1; D not resolved. The V end was cut by 2 bases, the J end by 5 bases, with 16 bases between. Germline V lookup: CDR1 SGHDT, CDR2 YYEEEE. CDR3 length: 15 amino acids. CDR3 nucleotide sequence: TGTGCCAGCAGCTTTGATACGGCCCCGGGGACTGAAGCTTTCTTT. This sequence encodes CASSFDTAPGTEAFF.

Here the CDR3 reads CASSWDIQETQYF. Here the CDR3 DNA reads TGCGCCAGCAGCTGGGACATACAAGAGACCCAGTACTTC. The chain combines TRBV5-1 with TRBJ2-5, with a possible D match to TRBD1 (6 bases). The ends were cut back, 3 bases at V and 2 bases at J, with 8 bases in the middle. Germline assignment: CDR1 SGHRS and CDR2 YFSETQ. This CDR3 is built from 13 residues.

The chain links TRBV11-3 to TRBJ1-5, with a possible D match to TRBD1 (5 bases). Per the germline V gene, CDR1 is SGHNT and CDR2 is YENEEA. The CDR3 spans 15 residues. Trimming cost V 3 bases and J 1 base, with 10 bases left between them. The CDR3 is CASSLGQTSNQPQHF. CDR3 nucleotide sequence: TGTGCCAGCAGCTTGGGGCAGACGAGCAATCAGCCCCAGCATTTT.

The chain uses TRBV5-1 and TRBJ1-1, with D tentatively TRBD1 (6 bases). Germline V lookup: CDR1 SGHRS, CDR2 YFSETQ. Deletions cut 4 bases from V and 1 base from J, with 8 bases between. This CDR3 contains 13 residues. The CDR3: CASSPRGNTEAFF. The CDR3 DNA is TGCGCCAGCAGCCCCAGGGGGAACACTGAAGCTTTCTTT.

The chain links TRBV28 to TRBJ2-6; D unresolved. The ends were cut back, 6 bases at V and 4 bases at J, with 10 bases in the middle. Germline lookup yields CDR1 MDHEN and CDR2 SYDVKM. The CDR3 covers 14 residues. This CDR3 reads CASSGTEGANVLTF. The CDR3 DNA reads TGTGCCAGCAGCGGCACAGAAGGGGCCAACGTCCTGACTTTC.

This chain uses TRBV4-1 with TRBJ1-5; perhaps TRBD1 as D (6 bases). The CDR3 is made up of 17 amino acids. Germline V gene lookup returns CDR1 MGHRA and CDR2 YSYEKL. Trimming pared 3 bases from V and 2 bases from J, leaving 17 bases between. This CDR3 reads CASSHSGALGGNQPQHF. The CDR3 DNA reads TGCGCCAGCAGCCACTCAGGGGCTCTCGGGGGCAATCAGCCCCAGCATTTT.

This clone was counted only a few times. The V and J genes are TRBV21-1 and TRBJ2-1; the D segment call TRBD1 is taken from the table without a DNA check. TRBV21-1 is marked as a pseudogene. This CDR3 has 18 amino acids. DNA of the CDR3: TGTGCCAGCAGCGGCCGGGACAGGGATGACGGGCCGGGGGGTGAGCAGTTCTTC. Translation gives CASSGRDRDDGPGGEQFF.

This clone showed up just a few times. The gene calls are TRBV19 and TRBJ1-5, with 10 positions matching TRBD1. Losses at the gene ends were 6 bases for V and 2 bases for J; bases not matched to a gene: 7. This CDR3 is built from 16 residues. CDR1 is LNHDA and CDR2 is SQIVND in the germline V gene (reference sequence). CDR3 residues: CASRADRGRRNQPQHF. As DNA, the CDR3 is TGTGCCAGTAGAGCAGACAGGGGGCGACGCAATCAGCCCCAGCATTTT.

V usage is TRBV5-1 and J usage is TRBJ2-2; possibly TRBD2 for D (6 bases). Trimming pared 4 bases from V and 0 bases from J, leaving 10 bases between. Germline assignment: CDR1 SGHRS and CDR2 YFSETQ. The CDR3 sequence is 15 residues long. CDR3 bases: TGCGCCAGCAGCCCCGGGGGTACGAACACCGGGGAGCTGTTTTTT. Translating it yields CASSPGGTNTGELFF.

CDR3 in DNA: TGTGCCAGCAGCGTACGGGGTAACGGGGCCAACGTCCTGACTTTC. Amino acid sequence: CASSVRGNGANVLTF. The V gene is TRBV9, the J gene TRBJ2-6, with D perhaps TRBD2 (5 bases). Per the germline V gene, CDR1 is SGDLS and CDR2 is YYNGEE. The V gene lost 1 base and the J gene lost 4 bases, with 9 bases spanning the gap. The CDR3 is made up of 15 amino acids.

The chain recombines TRBV3-1 (or the pseudogene TRBV3-2) with TRBJ1-4; 7 nucleotides agree with TRBD1. V was pared by 4 bases and J by 3 bases, with 8 bases of the junction left unmatched. Germline V gene lookup returns CDR1 LGHDT and CDR2 YNNKEL (reference sequence). CDR3 size: 16 residues. The CDR3 DNA reads TGTGCCAGCAGCCCTCAACCGGGACAGCCTAATGAAAAACTGTTTTTT. Translating gives CASSPQPGQPNEKLFF.

The chain combines TRBV5-5 with TRBJ2-7; 7 nucleotides match TRBD1. Germline V gene lookup returns CDR1 SGHKS and CDR2 YYEKEE (reference sequence). V lost 4 bases and J lost 3; bases outside the gene matches: 7. This CDR3 has 14 residues. CDR3 sequence reads: CASSRTGALYEQYF. CDR3 sequence (DNA): TGTGCCAGCAGCCGGACAGGTGCACTCTACGAGCAGTACTTC.

This sequence joins TRBV15 and TRBJ2-1; TRBD2 might be the D (7 bases). The CDR3 loop spans 16 amino acids. V lost 5 bases, J lost 4 bases, and 18 bases lay in between. The germline V gene has CDR1 LNHNV and CDR2 YYDKDF (reference sequence). The CDR3 protein is CATSPRGAVAYNEQFF. The CDR3 nucleotides read TGTGCCACCAGCCCACGGGGGGCCGTGGCATACAATGAGCAGTTCTTC.

The chain employs TRBV19 and TRBJ1-1; 7 bases map to TRBD1. The V segment lost 4 bases and the J segment 1 base; nucleotides outside the gene matches: 12. The CDR3 spans 17 residues. Germline CDR1 LNHDA, CDR2 SQIVND (reference sequence). The CDR3 reads CASSSDRENWKNTEAFF. CDR3 nucleotide sequence: TGTGCCAGTAGTAGCGACAGGGAGAACTGGAAGAACACTGAAGCTTTCTTT.

This clone was observed a single time. This chain uses TRBV24-1 with TRBJ1-5; 7 positions agree with TRBD1. The CDR3 runs to 13 residues. After removal of 3 bases from V and 9 bases from J, the junction contained 4 bases not matched to a gene. The V gene's germline CDR1 is KGHDR and CDR2 SFDVKD. CDR3 DNA sequence: TGTGCCACCAGTGATCCACCAGGGGGGCCCCAGCATTTT. The encoded protein is CATSDPPGGPQHF.

V gene TRBV5-8 combines with J gene TRBJ1-4; 8 bases line up with TRBD1. Germline CDR1 and CDR2: SGHTS and YDEGEE. CDR3 length: 17 amino acids. After removal of 5 bases from V and 0 bases from J, the junction contained 9 bases not matched to a gene. As DNA, the CDR3 is TGTGCCAGCAGAAATGGACAGGGCTTAGCAACTAATGAAAAACTGTTTTTT. This gives the protein CASRNGQGLATNEKLFF.